This T cell receptor beta chain was recovered during a study of immune evolution from preneoplasia to lung adenocarcinoma. Trimming took 4 bases from V and 4 from J; bases not matched to a gene: 3. The CDR3 totals 13 residues. The germline V gene encodes CDR1 LGHNA and CDR2 YSLEER. Only in-frame clones appear in the TCRdb table, and some are missing; sequencing was by immunoSEQ multiplex PCR. The sample holds fewer than 5,500 clones, over 80% seen once. To note about this clone: The target antigen is unknown. This specimen includes other DNA sequences encoding the same CDR3.

Study results and caveats: Later-stage lesions appeared to have more T cells, more diversity, less clonality. Top clone share appeared to fall from AAH through AIS, MIA, adenocarcinoma. Highest clonality occurred in KRAS-mutant, not EGFR-mutant or double wild-type, nodules.

Macro-dissection enriched premalignant or tumor cells before nucleic acid extraction. This receptor was obtained from a person aged 55-80 years with lung adenocarcinoma. The chain uses TRBV4-3 and TRBJ2-5; 7 bases fit TRBD1. Sequencing was performed on FFPE minimally invasive lung adenocarcinoma tissue. CDR3 bases: TGCGCCAGCAGCCCGACAGGGCGAGAGACCCAGTACTTC. As protein: CASSPTGRETQYF.